These T cell receptor beta chains were read from a single sample in a study of regulatory T cells in long-lasting Graves disease. MiXCR, run by TCRdb on the multiplex PCR reads, gives a single entry per CDR3 protein. Of 410,000 or so distinct CDR3 sequences listed, 14% to 15% are singletons. Another study also made use of these data, one on T cells in Graves' hyperthyroidism and ophthalmopathy.

The sample in question was peripheral blood mononuclear cells (PBMCs), obtained at new diagnosis, from a patient treated with antithyroid drugs. Receptor source: a woman aged 25 to 45 with Graves disease. CDR3s include the opening cysteine and the closing phenylalanine or tryptophan. D genes are given only for firm matches. A clone size is listed for some rows: how often the clone was seen (once, few, many), or a class if it is expanded.

>TRBJ1-1|TRBV6-1|many|17|.
TGTGCCAGCAGTGAGCGACAGTACCAAATCATGAACACTGAAGCTTTCTTT
CASSERQYQIMNTEAFF
>TRBJ1-5|TRBV9|many|13|.
TGTGCCAGCAGCGTAAGACCGGGTCAGCCCCAGCATTTC
CASSVRPGQPQHF
>TRBJ2-7|TRBV3-1|many|14|TRBD2
TGTGCCAGCAGCCAGGCTAGCGGGGTCTACGAGCAGTACTTC
CASSQASGVYEQYF
>TRBJ1-5|TRBV5-1|many|15|.
TGTGCCAGCAGCTTGTGGGGGGCAGGGGATCAGCCCCAGCATTTT
CASSLWGAGDQPQHF
>TRBJ2-7|TRBV25-1|many|15|TRBD1
TGTGCCAGCAGTGAAGGGGGGACAGGGTCCCACGAGCAGTACTTC
CASSEGGTGSHEQYF
>TRBJ2-7|TRBV5-1|.|14|.
TGCGCCAGCAGCTTGGACCAGGGGGGTATGGAGCAGTACTTC
CASSLDQGGMEQYF
>TRBJ1-1|TRBV12-3/TRBV12-4|.|15|TRBD1
TGTGCCGGCAGTCGAACAGGGGGCGGATATTCTGAAGCTTTCTTT
CAGSRTGGGYSEAFF
>TRBJ2-1|TRBV6-5|many|13|.
TGTGCCAGCAGTTACCGGCTAGCCGATGAGCAGTTCTTC
CASSYRLADEQFF
>TRBJ1-1|TRBV7-2|many|16|.
TGTGCCAGCAGCTTAATCTCGACAGGCCTGAACACTGAAGCTTTCTTT
CASSLISTGLNTEAFF
>TRBJ2-1|TRBV25-1|few|14|.
TGTGCCAGCAGTGTCGGATGGGGAGGCAATGAGCAGTTCTTC
CASSVGWGGNEQFF
>TRBJ2-7|TRBV5-6|many|15|TRBD2
TGTGCCAGCAGCTTCGGGGGGTCACGGACCTACGAGCAGTACTTC
CASSFGGSRTYEQYF
>TRBJ2-7|TRBV12-3/TRBV12-4|many|13|TRBD1
TGTGCCAGCAGTTTACCAGGGGGCTACGAGCAGTACTTC
CASSLPGGYEQYF
>TRBJ1-4|TRBV2|.|15|.
TGTGCCAGCAGTGTTACGGAGGGGTTTTTTGCTAAACTGTTTTTT
CASSVTEGFFAKLFF
>TRBJ2-1|TRBV7-8|many|15|.
TGTGCCAGCAGCCCCGGCAGGGATACCTACAATGAGCAGTTCTTC
CASSPGRDTYNEQFF
>TRBJ1-1|TRBV2|many|13|.
TGTGCCAGCAGTTGGACCCAGGACCCTGAAGCTTTCTTT
CASSWTQDPEAFF
>TRBJ2-7|TRBV12-3/TRBV12-4|many|13|.
TGTGCCAGCACTGTGGCAGGGCTATACGAGCAGTACTTC
CASTVAGLYEQYF
>TRBJ2-7|TRBV9|few|14|.
TGTGCCAGCAGCGCCGCAGGGATGAGGGCCGAGCAGTACTTC
CASSAAGMRAEQYF
>TRBJ1-1|TRBV15|few|15|TRBD1
TGTGCCACCAGCAGAGAGAGGGACAGGGGATCCGAAGCTTTCTTT
CATSRERDRGSEAFF
>TRBJ2-2|TRBV7-3|few|16|TRBD2
TGTGCCAGCAGCTTAACCCCGGGACTAGCCACCGGGGAGCTGTTTTTT
CASSLTPGLATGELFF
>TRBJ2-1|TRBV24-1|.|17|TRBD2
TGTGCCACCATGCCGGGAGGACCGGGACTAGCGCCGTATGAGCAGTTCTTC
CATMPGGPGLAPYEQFF
>TRBJ2-1|TRBV24-1|.|11|.
TGTGCCACCAGAGCTTACAATGAGCAGTTCTTC
CATRAYNEQFF
>TRBJ2-3|TRBV9|.|18|TRBD2
TGTGCCAGCAGCGTACTAGCGGGAGGATTGGGTCCCACAGATACGCAGTATTTT
CASSVLAGGLGPTDTQYF
>TRBJ1-1|TRBV10-1|.|13|TRBD1
TGCGCCAGCAGTGAGTCGACAGGGACCGAAGCTTTCTTT
CASSESTGTEAFF
>TRBJ2-1|TRBV24-1|many|16|TRBD2
TGTGCCACCAGTGAGGCCACTAGCGGAACCTACAATGAGCAGTTCTTC
CATSEATSGTYNEQFF
>TRBJ1-5|TRBV9|few|14|.
TGTGCCAGCAGCGTAGGGGACAGCAATCAGCCCCAGCATTTT
CASSVGDSNQPQHF
>TRBJ1-1|TRBV4-1|.|17|TRBD1
TGCGCCAGCAGCCAAGGGACAGGTGGTTTGAAGGGCACTGAAGCTTTCTTT
CASSQGTGGLKGTEAFF
>TRBJ1-1|TRBV12-3/TRBV12-4|.|12|TRBD1
TGTGCCAGCAGGGGACAGTTCACTGAAGCTTTCTTT
CASRGQFTEAFF
>TRBJ2-7|TRBV20-1|.|12|.
TGCAGTGCTAGAGAAAAGGGCTACGAGCAGTACTTC
CSAREKGYEQYF
>TRBJ2-7|TRBV6-1|many|15|TRBD2
TGTGCCAGCATCTTTAGCGGGAGGTGGACCTACGAGCAGTACTTC
CASIFSGRWTYEQYF
>TRBJ1-3|TRBV12-3/TRBV12-4|many|14|.
TGTGCCAGCAGTCGAGGGGCGGGTGGAAACACCATATATTTT
CASSRGAGGNTIYF
>TRBJ2-3|TRBV29-1|.|15|TRBD2
TGCAGCGTCCCTATGCCTAGCGGGAGTACAGATACGCAGTATTTT
CSVPMPSGSTDTQYF
>TRBJ2-2|TRBV4-1|.|11|.
TGCGCCAGCAGCCAAGGGGGTAGGCTGTTTTTT
CASSQGGRLFF
>TRBJ2-3|TRBV18|few|13|.
TGTGCCAGCGCCCCGGTGGGGTTAGATACGCAGTATTTT
CASAPVGLDTQYF
>TRBJ2-3|TRBV7-6|many|14|.
TGTGCCAGCAGCTTAACAGGGTTCACAGATACGCAGTATTTT
CASSLTGFTDTQYF
>TRBJ2-1|TRBV12-3/TRBV12-4|many|19|TRBD2
TGTGCCAGCAGTTTAAGGGGCCGGGTTAGCGGGAGGCTCTACAATGAGCAGTTCTTC
CASSLRGRVSGRLYNEQFF
>TRBJ2-3|TRBV19|.|15|.
TGTGCCACAAAAGGGCAGGGAGGTGGCACAGATACGCAGTATTTT
CATKGQGGGTDTQYF
>TRBJ1-3|TRBV7-9|many|13|.
TGTGCCAGCACGTGGACAACTGGAAACACCATATATTTT
CASTWTTGNTIYF
>TRBJ2-3|TRBV6-1|large|15|TRBD1
TGTGCCAGCAGTGAAAGGGACAGGGAGTCAGATACGCAGTATTTT
CASSERDRESDTQYF